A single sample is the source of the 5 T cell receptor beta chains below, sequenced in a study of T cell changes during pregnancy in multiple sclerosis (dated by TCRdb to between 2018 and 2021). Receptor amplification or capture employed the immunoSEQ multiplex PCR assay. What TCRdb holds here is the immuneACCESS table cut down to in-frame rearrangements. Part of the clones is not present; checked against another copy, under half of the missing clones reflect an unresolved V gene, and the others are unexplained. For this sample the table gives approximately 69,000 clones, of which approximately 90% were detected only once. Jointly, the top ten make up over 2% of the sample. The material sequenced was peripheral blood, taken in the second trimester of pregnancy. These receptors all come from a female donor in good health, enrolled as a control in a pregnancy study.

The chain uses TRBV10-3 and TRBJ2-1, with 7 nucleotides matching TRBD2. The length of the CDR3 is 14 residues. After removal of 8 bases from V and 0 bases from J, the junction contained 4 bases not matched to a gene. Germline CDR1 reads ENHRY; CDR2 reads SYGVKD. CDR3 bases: TGTGCCATCGGGGAGGGGAGCTCCTACAATGAGCAGTTCTTC. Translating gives CAIGEGSSYNEQFF.

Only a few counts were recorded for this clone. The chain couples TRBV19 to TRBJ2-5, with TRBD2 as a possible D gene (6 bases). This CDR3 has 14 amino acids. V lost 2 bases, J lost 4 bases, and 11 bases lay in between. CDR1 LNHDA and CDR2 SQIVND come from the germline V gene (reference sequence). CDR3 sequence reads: CASSISLARETQYF. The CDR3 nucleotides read TGTGCCAGTAGTATAAGTCTAGCGAGAGAGACCCAGTACTTC. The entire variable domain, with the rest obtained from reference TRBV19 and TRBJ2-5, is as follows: DGGITQSPKYLFRKEGQNVTLSCEQNLNHDAMYWYRQDPGQGLRLIYYSQIVNDFQKGDIAEGYSVSREKKESFPLTVTSAQKNPTAFYLCASSISLARETQYFGPGTRLLVL.

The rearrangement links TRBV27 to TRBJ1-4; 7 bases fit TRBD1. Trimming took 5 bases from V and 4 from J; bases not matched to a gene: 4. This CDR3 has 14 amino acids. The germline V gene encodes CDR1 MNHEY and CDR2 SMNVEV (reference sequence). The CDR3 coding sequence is TGTGCCAGCAGTAGGGACAGCGTTAATGAAAAACTGTTTTTT. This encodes CASSRDSVNEKLFF. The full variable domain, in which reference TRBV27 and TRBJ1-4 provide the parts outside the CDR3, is EAQVTQNPRYLITVTGKKLTVTCSQNMNHEYMSWYRQDPGLGLRQIYYSMNVEVTDKGDVPEGYKVSRKEKRNFPLILESPSPNQTSLYFCASSRDSVNEKLFFGSGTQLSVL.

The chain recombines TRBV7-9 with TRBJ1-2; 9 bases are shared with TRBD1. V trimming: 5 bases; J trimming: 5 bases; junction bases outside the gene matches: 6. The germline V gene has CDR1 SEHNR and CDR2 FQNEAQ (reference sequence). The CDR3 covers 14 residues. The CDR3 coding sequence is TGTGCCAGCAGCGTGGGACAGGGAGCGTATGGCTACACCTTC. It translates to CASSVGQGAYGYTF.

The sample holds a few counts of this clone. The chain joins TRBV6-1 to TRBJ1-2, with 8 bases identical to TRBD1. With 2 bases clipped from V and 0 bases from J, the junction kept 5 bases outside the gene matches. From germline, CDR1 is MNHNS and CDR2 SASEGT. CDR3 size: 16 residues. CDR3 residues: CASSEIGQGANYGYTF. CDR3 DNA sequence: TGTGCCAGCAGTGAAATAGGACAGGGTGCTAACTATGGCTACACCTTC.